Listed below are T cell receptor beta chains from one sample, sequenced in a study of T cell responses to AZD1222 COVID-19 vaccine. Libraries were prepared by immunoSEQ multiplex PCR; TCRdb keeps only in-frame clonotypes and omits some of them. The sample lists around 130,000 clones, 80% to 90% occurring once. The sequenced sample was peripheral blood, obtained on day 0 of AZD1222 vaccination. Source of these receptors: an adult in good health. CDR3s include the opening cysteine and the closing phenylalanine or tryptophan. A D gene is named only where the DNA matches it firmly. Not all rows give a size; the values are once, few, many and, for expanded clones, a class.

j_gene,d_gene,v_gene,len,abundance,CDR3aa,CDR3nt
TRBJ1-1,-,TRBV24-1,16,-,CATSDSPRQMNTEAFF,TGTGCCACCAGTGATTCCCCGCGACAAATGAACACTGAAGCTTTCTTT
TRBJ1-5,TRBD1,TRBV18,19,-,CASSPRGQAHLEGNQPQHF,TGTGCCAGCTCACCCAGAGGACAGGCCCACCTGGAGGGCAATCAGCCCCAGCATTTT
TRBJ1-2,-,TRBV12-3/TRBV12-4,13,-,CASSFSAGYGYTF,TGTGCCAGCAGTTTCTCGGCAGGCTATGGCTACACCTTC
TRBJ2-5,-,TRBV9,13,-,CASSEGPQETQYF,TGTGCCAGCAGCGAGGGACCCCAAGAGACCCAGTACTTC
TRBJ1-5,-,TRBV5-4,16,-,CASSLGGPYSNQPQHF,TGTGCCAGCAGCTTGGGGGGGCCGTATAGCAATCAGCCCCAGCATTTT
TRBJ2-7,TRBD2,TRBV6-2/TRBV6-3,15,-,CASSFTLAGPYEQYF,TGTGCCAGCAGTTTTACCCTAGCGGGCCCCTACGAGCAGTACTTC
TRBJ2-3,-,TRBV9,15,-,CASSPGGVFTDTQYF,TGTGCCAGCAGCCCCGGTGGAGTGTTCACAGATACGCAGTATTTT
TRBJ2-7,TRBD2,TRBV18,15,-,CASSTAQGGVYEQYF,TGTGCCAGCTCAACCGCCCAGGGAGGGGTATACGAGCAGTACTTC
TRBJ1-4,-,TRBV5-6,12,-,CASSLVSAKLFF,TGTGCCAGCAGCTTGGTTAGCGCCAAACTGTTTTTT
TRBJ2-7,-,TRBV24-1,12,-,CATSDLWDEQYF,TGTGCCACCAGTGATCTCTGGGACGAGCAGTACTTC
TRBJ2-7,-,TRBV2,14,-,CASSINRMNYEQYF,TGTGCCAGCAGTATTAACAGAATGAATTACGAGCAGTACTTC
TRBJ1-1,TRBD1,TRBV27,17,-,CASSPRDRGKMNTEAFF,TGTGCCAGCAGCCCCCGGGACAGGGGTAAAATGAACACTGAAGCTTTCTTT
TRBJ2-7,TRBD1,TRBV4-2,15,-,CASSQASGGRNEQYF,TGTGCCAGCAGCCAAGCCTCAGGGGGCCGAAACGAGCAGTACTTC
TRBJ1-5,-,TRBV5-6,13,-,CASSSGPGQPQHF,TGTGCCAGCAGCTCGGGACCAGGACAGCCCCAGCATTTT
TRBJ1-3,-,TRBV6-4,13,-,CASSETAGNTIYF,TGTGCCAGCAGTGAAACGGCAGGAAACACCATATATTTT
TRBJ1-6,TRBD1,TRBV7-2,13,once,CASHRQGSSPLHF,TGTGCCAGCCATAGACAGGGAAGTTCACCCCTCCACTTT
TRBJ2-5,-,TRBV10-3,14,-,CAISESIPGETQYF,TGTGCCATCAGTGAGTCGATCCCGGGGGAGACCCAGTACTTC
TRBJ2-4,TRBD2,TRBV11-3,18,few,CASSEGLRGEGAKNIQYF,TGTGCCAGCAGCGAGGGACTAAGGGGAGAGGGGGCCAAAAACATTCAGTACTTC
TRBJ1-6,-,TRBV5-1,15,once,CASSPGQSYNSPLHF,TGCGCCAGCAGCCCCGGACAGTCCTATAATTCACCCCTCCACTTT
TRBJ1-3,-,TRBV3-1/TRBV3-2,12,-,CASSQTGNTIYF,TGTGCCAGCAGCCAGACAGGAAACACCATATATTTT
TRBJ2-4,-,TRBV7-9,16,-,CASSRRTVLAKNIQYF,TGTGCCAGCAGCCGCAGGACTGTTCTAGCCAAAAACATTCAGTACTTC
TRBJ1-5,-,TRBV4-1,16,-,CASSRSPQNPGEPQHF,TGCGCCAGCAGCCGGTCTCCGCAGAACCCCGGGGAGCCCCAGCATTTT
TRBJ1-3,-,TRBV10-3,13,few,CAIRRGAGNTIYF,TGTGCCATCCGCCGAGGGGCAGGAAACACCATATATTTT
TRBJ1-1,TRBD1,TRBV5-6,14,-,CASSWTGLNAEAFF,TGTGCCAGCAGCTGGACAGGGTTAAACGCTGAAGCTTTCTTT
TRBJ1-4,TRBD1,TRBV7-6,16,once,CASSKRQGTANEKLFF,TGTGCCAGCAGCAAGAGACAGGGAACGGCGAATGAAAAACTGTTTTTT
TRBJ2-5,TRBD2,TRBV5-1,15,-,CASSFSGLDQETQYF,TGCGCCAGCAGCTTTTCTGGACTAGACCAAGAGACCCAGTACTTC
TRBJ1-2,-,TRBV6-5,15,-,CASSYAGGAEESYTF,TGTGCCAGCAGTTACGCCGGGGGGGCTGAAGAGAGCTACACCTTC
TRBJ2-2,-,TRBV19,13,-,CASFDRDTGELFF,TGTGCCAGTTTCGACAGAGACACCGGGGAGCTGTTTTTT
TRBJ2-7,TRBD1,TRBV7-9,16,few,CASSLDPGQGLSQQYF,TGTGCCAGCAGCTTAGATCCGGGACAGGGATTGTCTCAGCAGTACTTC
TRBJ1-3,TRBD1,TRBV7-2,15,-,CASSLGDRGRNTIYF,TGTGCCAGCAGCTTAGGGGACAGGGGTAGGAACACCATATATTTT
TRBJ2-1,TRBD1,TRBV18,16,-,CASSRRQGAEGNEQFF,TGTGCCAGCTCGCGCAGGCAGGGGGCTGAAGGCAATGAGCAGTTCTTC
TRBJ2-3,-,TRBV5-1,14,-,CASRQLESTDTQYF,TGCGCCAGCAGGCAACTAGAGAGCACAGATACGCAGTATTTT
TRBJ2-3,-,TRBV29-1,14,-,CSVENRLNTDTQYF,TGCAGCGTTGAGAACAGACTTAACACAGATACGCAGTATTTT
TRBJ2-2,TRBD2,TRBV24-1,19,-,CATSDPPGLAGVNTGELFF,TGTGCCACCAGTGATCCTCCCGGCCTGGCGGGAGTGAACACCGGGGAGCTGTTTTTT
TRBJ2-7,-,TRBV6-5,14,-,CASSYSVLSYEQYF,TGTGCCAGCAGTTACTCCGTCCTCTCCTACGAGCAGTACTTC
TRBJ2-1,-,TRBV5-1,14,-,CASSLELVYNEQFF,TGCGCCAGCAGCTTGGAACTAGTATACAATGAGCAGTTCTTC
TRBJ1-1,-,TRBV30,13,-,CAWTQQLDTEAFF,TGTGCCTGGACACAACAGCTGGACACTGAAGCTTTCTTT
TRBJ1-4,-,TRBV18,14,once,CASSPQRNQEKLFF,TGTGCCAGCTCACCACAGAGGAACCAGGAAAAACTGTTTTTT
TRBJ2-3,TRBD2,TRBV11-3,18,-,CASSSGLAGASYTDTQYF,TGTGCCAGCAGCTCAGGACTAGCGGGGGCATCTTACACAGATACGCAGTATTTT
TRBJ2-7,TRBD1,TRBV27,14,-,CASRGTGSSYEQYF,TGTGCCAGCAGGGGGACAGGATCGTCCTACGAGCAGTACTTC